The 32 T cell receptor beta chains in this list originate from one sample, sequenced in a study of T cell responses to AZD1222 COVID-19 vaccine. The protocol was immunoSEQ multiplex PCR, while the TCRdb copy is restricted to in-frame clones and leaves out a portion. This table has some 170,000 clones, roughly 92% appearing once. Specimen: peripheral blood, collected 28 days after the second AZD1222 dose. Source of these receptors: an adult who received the AZD1222 COVID-19 vaccine.

The chain recombines TRBV3-1 (or the pseudogene TRBV3-2) with TRBJ2-7; D remains ambiguous. The V end was cut by 5 bases, the J end by 4 bases, with 15 bases between. Germline CDR1 and CDR2: LGHDT and YNNKEL (reference sequence). The CDR3 loop spans 14 amino acids. CDR3 residues: CASSGDRLPYEQYF. The CDR3, as DNA: TGTGCCAGCAGCGGAGACCGCTTACCATACGAGCAGTACTTC.

The chain has TRBV14 and TRBJ2-5; 7 nucleotides agree with TRBD1. Trimming took 4 bases from V and 2 from J; bases not matched to a gene: 4. There are 14 residues in the CDR3. Germline loops: CDR1 SGHDN, CDR2 FVKESK. Written as DNA, the CDR3 is TGTGCCAGCAGCCGGGACAGTCTTCAAGAGACCCAGTACTTC. This codes for CASSRDSLQETQYF. Together with reference TRBV14 and TRBJ2-5, the CDR3 gives the full variable domain: EAGVTQFPSHSVIEKGQTVTLRCDPISGHDNLYWYRRVMGKEIKFLLHFVKESKQDESGMPNNRFLAERTGGTYSTLKVQPAELEDSGVYFCASSRDSLQETQYFGPGTRLLVL.

The chain links TRBV12-3 or TRBV12-4 to TRBJ2-1, with D unresolved. This CDR3 is 12 amino acids long. V was clipped by 1 base and J by 8 bases, with 6 bases between them. As DNA, the CDR3 is TGTGCCAGCAGTTTAGGGGCATATGAGCAGTTCTTC. Protein sequence: CASSLGAYEQFF.

The genes are TRBV30 and TRBJ1-1, with 7 bases that match TRBD1. Trimming took 2 bases from V and 8 from J; bases not matched to a gene: 2. The CDR3 totals 11 residues. CDR1 GTSNPN and CDR2 SVGIG come from the germline V gene (reference sequence). CDR3 in amino acids: CAWSTDREAFF. CDR3 DNA sequence: TGTGCCTGGAGTACGGACAGGGAAGCTTTCTTT.

V and J are TRBV13 and TRBJ1-1; D ambiguous. V was pared by 1 base and J by 5 bases, with 8 bases between. Germline CDR1 reads PRHDT; CDR2 reads FYEKMQ (reference sequence). This CDR3 region has 13 residues. The CDR3 loop is CASSLEGRTEAFF. CDR3 DNA sequence: TGTGCCAGCAGCTTAGAAGGGAGGACTGAAGCTTTCTTT.

This clone showed up just a few times. This sample includes further DNA sequences coding for the same CDR3. This chain joins TRBV28 and TRBJ2-7; D call uncertain. The CDR3 length is 11 residues. Germline assignment: CDR1 MDHEN and CDR2 SYDVKM. Trimming removed 1 base from V and 3 bases from J, with 1 base in between. CDR3 bases: TGTGCCAGCAGTTTATTCTACGAGCAGTACTTC. It codes for CASSLFYEQYF.

Only one count was recorded for this clone. J is TRBJ1-2 and V is TRBV6-1; unclear D gene. The CDR3 sequence is 16 residues long. The ends were cut back, 3 bases at V and 3 bases at J, with 17 bases in the middle. Germline CDR1 is MNHNS and CDR2 is SASEGT. CDR3: CASSDFDRPPYYGYTF. DNA for the CDR3: TGTGCCAGCAGTGACTTTGATCGGCCACCCTACTATGGCTACACCTTC.

The CDR3 DNA follows: TGTGCCAGCAGCATACAGGGCTGGAACACTGAAGCTTTCTTT. This gives the protein CASSIQGWNTEAFF. The V call is TRBV11-1, the J call TRBJ1-1; perhaps TRBD1 as D (6 bases). Trimming took off 5 bases at V and 1 base at J, with 11 bases between the two ends. CDR1 is SGHAT and CDR2 is FQDESV in the germline V gene (reference sequence). This CDR3 region has 14 residues.

This chain joins TRBV18 and TRBJ2-3; D unclear. This CDR3 is 12 amino acids long. In germline, CDR1 is KGHSH, CDR2 LQKENI. The V and J ends lost 4 bases and 6 bases respectively, with 8 bases between them. In nucleotides, the CDR3 is TGTGCCAGCTCACTTTCTAGGGATACGCAGTATTTT. Translation gives CASSLSRDTQYF.

This chain joins TRBV5-4 and TRBJ1-6; no definite D call. V was shortened by 4 bases and J by 0 bases, with 14 bases between the two germline ends. The CDR3 covers 17 residues. CDR1 is SGHNT, CDR2 YYREEE, per germline (reference sequence). CDR3 amino acids: CASSERTGSSYNSPLHF. The CDR3 nucleotides read TGTGCCAGCAGCGAACGGACGGGGAGCTCCTATAATTCACCCCTCCACTTT.

Here the CDR3 DNA reads TGTGCCAGTAGCCTTCGGAACAGGGTCTCCTACGAGCAGTACTTC. Protein: CASSLRNRVSYEQYF. This chain uses TRBV19 with TRBJ2-7; perhaps TRBD1 as D (6 bases). The germline V gene encodes CDR1 LNHDA and CDR2 SQIVND (reference sequence). This CDR3 region has 15 residues. The ends were cut back, 6 bases at V and 0 bases at J, with 15 bases in the middle.

This sequence joins TRBV19 and TRBJ1-1; D gene unclear. There are 15 residues in the CDR3. V was cut by 6 bases and J by 7 bases, with 21 bases left in between. Per the germline V gene, CDR1 is LNHDA and CDR2 is SQIVND (reference sequence). The chain's CDR3 is CASRTHDPDGDEAFF. CDR3 nucleotides: TGTGCCAGTAGGACTCATGACCCGGATGGCGATGAAGCTTTCTTT.

V and J are TRBV5-8 and TRBJ2-3, with 11 nucleotides matching TRBD2. Looked up from germline, CDR1 is SGHTS and CDR2 is YDEGEE. The CDR3 totals 14 residues. The V and J ends lost 2 bases and 6 bases, in that order; junction bases with no gene match: 2. CDR3: CASSFGTSGDTQYF. CDR3 DNA sequence: TGTGCCAGCAGCTTCGGGACTAGCGGTGATACGCAGTATTTT.

The chain links TRBV6-5 to TRBJ2-7; a weak D match, TRBD2 (6 bases). With 4 bases removed from V and 0 bases from J, the gap between germline ends came to 10 bases. The CDR3 has 14 amino acids. Germline-derived CDR1 and CDR2 are MNHEY and SVGAGI. The CDR3 DNA sequence: TGTGCCAGCAGTTCCCACGGGAGCTCCTACGAGCAGTACTTC. It is translated as CASSSHGSSYEQYF.

The gene calls are TRBV10-3 and TRBJ2-5, with no clear D. Germline lookup yields CDR1 ENHRY and CDR2 SYGVKD. V shed 8 bases and J shed 2 bases, with 9 bases lying between them. This CDR3 spans 12 amino acids. Here the CDR3 reads CAIGGSQETQYF. The CDR3 DNA sequence: TGTGCCATCGGTGGGTCTCAAGAGACCCAGTACTTC.

The chain links TRBV2 to TRBJ1-5, with D tentatively TRBD1 (5 bases). CDR3 length equals 14 residues. Germline values: CDR1 SNHLY, CDR2 FYNNEI. V was clipped by 0 bases and J by 7 bases, with 10 bases between them. CDR3 DNA: TGTGCCAGCAGTGAAGCGGGGGTACAGCAGCCCCAGCATTTT. Amino acid sequence: CASSEAGVQQPQHF. The full variable domain, with the rest looked up from reference TRBV2 and TRBJ1-5, is EPEVTQTPSHQVTQMGQEVILRCVPISNHLYFYWYRQILGQKVEFLVSFYNNEISEKSEIFDDQFSVERPDGSNFTLKIRSTKLEDSAMYFCASSEAGVQQPQHFGDGTRLSIL.

This clone was recorded only once. This sample includes further DNA sequences coding for the same CDR3. J is TRBJ1-2 and V is TRBV6-5; D is unclear. This CDR3 has 14 amino acids. Germline V gives CDR1 MNHEY, CDR2 SVGAGI. Trimming cost V 4 bases and J 6 bases, with 15 bases left between them. The CDR3 here is CASSSLGEMDGYTF. CDR3 bases: TGTGCCAGCAGTTCCCTTGGCGAGATGGATGGCTACACCTTC.

About this clone: Within the sample, other DNA sequences also encode this same CDR3. CDR3 bases: TGCAGTGCTAGTTCTCGCTACGAGCAGTACTTC. This translates into CSASSRYEQYF. The chain carries TRBV20-1 and TRBJ2-7; unclear D gene. The germline CDR1 and CDR2 sequences are DFQATT and SNEGSKA (reference sequence). CDR3 length equals 11 residues. Trimming removed 3 bases from V and 3 bases from J, with 6 bases in between.

V and J are TRBV15 and TRBJ2-3; the D is unclear. CDR1 is LNHNV, CDR2 YYDKDF, per germline (reference sequence). Between the trimmed V and J ends, which lost 1 base and 0 bases, there was a span of 8 bases. This CDR3 region has 15 residues. The CDR3, as DNA: TGTGCCACCAGCAGAGTGGGCCAAAGCACAGATACGCAGTATTTT. It translates to CATSRVGQSTDTQYF. Combining the CDR3 with reference TRBV15 and TRBJ2-3 gives the whole variable domain DAMVIQNPRYQVTQFGKPVTLSCSQTLNHNVMYWYQQKSSQAPKLLFHYYDKDFNNEADTPDNFQSRRPNTSFCFLDIRSPGLGDTAMYLCATSRVGQSTDTQYFGPGTRLTVL.

This rearrangement joins TRBV18 to TRBJ1-5, with 8 bases identical to TRBD1. V lost 6 bases to trimming and J lost 4 bases; unmatched junction nucleotides: 8. This CDR3 has 15 residues. The germline CDR1 and CDR2 sequences are KGHSH and LQKENI. CDR3 in DNA: TGTGCCAGCTCGTCGGGGACAGGCCATAATCAGCCCCAGCATTTT. Its protein product is CASSSGTGHNQPQHF.

The chain uses TRBV5-5 and TRBJ1-5; 8 bases are a match to TRBD1. CDR3 length equals 14 residues. The V gene's germline CDR1 is SGHKS and CDR2 YYEKEE (reference sequence). Germline trimming cut 3 bases from V and 4 bases from J; bases unmatched to any gene: 3. CDR3 coding DNA: TGTGCCAGCAGCTCAGGACAGGGAAATCAGCCCCAGCATTTT. Translating gives CASSSGQGNQPQHF.

The chain recombines TRBV29-1 with TRBJ2-3; 8 nucleotides align to TRBD2. The CDR3 runs to 12 residues. CDR1 is SQVTM, CDR2 ANQGSEA, per germline. The V and J ends lost 5 bases and 5 bases, in that order; junction bases with no gene match: 3. This CDR3 is CSVTSGRDTQYF. CDR3 nucleotides: TGCAGCGTTACTAGCGGTCGAGATACGCAGTATTTT.

This chain connects TRBV6-5 to TRBJ1-2; 7 nucleotides agree with TRBD1. The length of the CDR3 is 14 residues. Germline CDR1 reads MNHEY; CDR2 reads SVGAGI. With V trimmed by 8 bases and J by 2 bases, 8 bases remained unmatched. The CDR3 coding sequence is TGTGCCAGCCATGGAGGGGGCGCCAACTATGGCTACACCTTC. Its protein product is CASHGGGANYGYTF.

The chain has TRBV27 and TRBJ2-2; the D gene is possibly TRBD2 (6 bases). The germline gives CDR1 MNHEY, CDR2 SMNVEV (reference sequence). Trimming took 6 bases from V and 6 from J, leaving 14 bases between them. The CDR3 covers 14 residues. The CDR3 bases are TGTGCCAGCAGCCCGACTAGATTGGCCGGGGAGCTGTTTTTT. This encodes CASSPTRLAGELFF.

The chain joins TRBV6-4 to TRBJ1-3, with D perhaps matching TRBD1 (6 bases). The CDR3 spans 16 residues. The germline V gene encodes CDR1 MRHNA and CDR2 SNTAGT. With 6 bases removed from V and 0 bases from J, the gap between germline ends came to 15 bases. The CDR3 spells CASRGQTGDSGNTIYF. CDR3 in DNA: TGTGCCAGCAGGGGTCAGACAGGAGACTCTGGAAACACCATATATTTT.

The chain has TRBV18 and TRBJ2-2; tentatively, D is TRBD1 (7 bases). This CDR3 is 17 amino acids long. Germline V gives CDR1 KGHSH, CDR2 LQKENI. Trimming cost V 6 bases and J 6 bases, with 23 bases left between them. The CDR3 loop is CASSPKQGSSSAGELFF. CDR3 bases: TGTGCCAGCTCCCCGAAACAGGGGAGCTCTAGCGCCGGGGAGCTGTTTTTT.

The V and J genes are TRBV28 and TRBJ2-7; 8 positions match TRBD1. V shed 10 bases and J 1 base; nucleotides not matched to a gene: 9. There are 14 residues in the CDR3. Germline CDR1 reads MDHEN; CDR2 reads SYDVKM. The DNA of the CDR3 is TGTGCCACCTCCTTGGACAGGGTGTCCTACGAGCAGTACTTC. This translates into CATSLDRVSYEQYF.

The rearrangement uses TRBV7-2 and TRBJ2-1, with TRBD2 matching over 10 bases. V lost 3 bases, J lost 3 bases, and 8 bases stayed unmatched. CDR3 length equals 17 residues. Germline values: CDR1 SGHTA, CDR2 FQGNSA. For the CDR3, the DNA is TGTGCCAGCAGCTTTGGGGCACTAGCGGGATTCTACAATGAGCAGTTCTTC. Amino acids: CASSFGALAGFYNEQFF.

V and J are TRBV7-9 and TRBJ1-4; D is perhaps TRBD1 (6 bases). The CDR3 totals 15 residues. From germline, CDR1 is SEHNR and CDR2 FQNEAQ (reference sequence). Trimming cost V 6 bases and J 5 bases, with 16 bases left between them. As DNA, the CDR3 is TGTGCCAGCAGACCAACCACAGGGCCGAATGAAAAACTGTTTTTT. As protein: CASRPTTGPNEKLFF.

V and J are TRBV6-2 or TRBV6-3 and TRBJ2-7, with 16 bases that match TRBD2. Germline CDR1 MNHEY, CDR2 SVGEGT. J was trimmed by 5 bases and V by 5 bases; bases with no gene match: 12. The CDR3 has 18 amino acids. CDR3 DNA: TGTGCCAGCAGTCGTCCGGGACTAGCGGGAGGGGCGTGGGACGAGCAGTACTTC. Translation gives CASSRPGLAGGAWDEQYF.

This clone was picked up one time. This rearrangement joins TRBV5-4 to TRBJ2-3; D is undetermined. This CDR3 spans 14 amino acids. V was pared by 0 bases and J by 0 bases, with 5 bases between. Per the germline V gene, CDR1 is SGHNT and CDR2 is YYREEE (reference sequence). The CDR3 loop is CASSLGVSTDTQYF. CDR3 DNA: TGTGCCAGCAGCTTGGGCGTAAGCACAGATACGCAGTATTTT.

The J gene is TRBJ1-1, the V gene TRBV27; D unclear. CDR1 is MNHEY and CDR2 is SMNVEV in the germline V gene (reference sequence). This CDR3 is built from 15 residues. Trimming removed 6 bases at V and 4 bases at J, with 18 bases between. CDR3 sequence: CASSPILVWGTEAFF. CDR3 bases: TGTGCCAGCAGCCCCATCCTAGTGTGGGGCACTGAAGCTTTCTTT.